The 10 T cell receptor beta chains presented below share a single source sample, sequenced in a study of T cells after yellow fever vaccination. TCRdb redid the calling of the 5' RACE reads with MiXCR, one entry per CDR3 protein. The repertoire holds about 230,000 distinct CDR3 sequences, with approximately 6.8% as singletons. The specimen comprised CD4+ T cells sorted from PBMCs, sampled on the day of the yellow fever booster vaccination. Every receptor here comes from a man aged 30 to 39 who received the YFV17D yellow fever vaccine.

The sample holds many counts of this clonotype. This sequence joins TRBV20-1 and TRBJ2-1; 9 bases map to TRBD2. This CDR3 contains 14 residues. Germline values: CDR1 DFQATT, CDR2 SNEGSKA (reference sequence). Unmatched junction bases numbered 1, after V lost 1 base and J lost 3 bases. This CDR3 is CSARGLADYNEQFF. The DNA for the CDR3 is TGCAGTGCTAGAGGACTAGCGGACTACAATGAGCAGTTCTTC.

The CDR3 bases are TGTGCCAGCAACCCGAGCAGGACAGGGTGCACCGGGGAGCTGTTTTTT. This sequence encodes CASNPSRTGCTGELFF. J is TRBJ2-2 and V is TRBV7-8; 8 nucleotides line up with TRBD1. Per the germline V gene, CDR1 is SGHVS and CDR2 is FQNEAQ. The length of the CDR3 is 16 residues. Losses at the gene ends were 7 bases for V and 4 bases for J; bases not matched to a gene: 11.

This clonotype was counted only a few times. V and J are TRBV3-1 and TRBJ2-4; 10 bases map to TRBD1. The J segment lost 2 bases and the V segment lost 2 bases, leaving 3 bases of the junction unmatched. The CDR3 covers 16 residues. Germline lookup yields CDR1 LGHDT and CDR2 YNNKEL (reference sequence). The chain's CDR3 is CASSQPGQGTKNIQYF. CDR3 DNA sequence: TGTGCCAGCAGCCAACCGGGACAGGGGACCAAAAACATTCAGTACTTC.

The chain has TRBV7-2 and TRBJ2-4, with 13 bases lining up with TRBD2. The germline V gene has CDR1 SGHTA and CDR2 FQGNSA. This CDR3 spans 16 amino acids. The V and J ends lost 5 bases and 7 bases, in that order; junction bases with no gene match: 8. CDR3 DNA: TGTGCCAGCAGCCTTACTAGCGGGAGGGGTCTGAACATTCAGTACTTC. This gives the protein CASSLTSGRGLNIQYF.

This clonotype came up a few times. The chain is built from TRBV10-3 and TRBJ2-1, with unresolved D. Between the trimmed V and J ends, which lost 7 bases and 10 bases, there was a span of 14 bases. CDR3 size: 12 residues. From germline, CDR1 is ENHRY and CDR2 SYGVKD. The CDR3: CAITAALGEQFF. In DNA form, the CDR3 reads TGTGCCATCACGGCCGCTCTAGGGGAGCAGTTCTTC.

This clonotype showed up just a few times. This sequence joins TRBV10-3 and TRBJ1-2, with TRBD1 matching over 9 bases. The CDR3 contains 14 residues. Germline trimming cut 11 bases from V and 4 bases from J; bases unmatched to any gene: 11. Germline V lookup: CDR1 ENHRY, CDR2 SYGVKD. Here the CDR3 DNA reads TGTGCCGCCCAAATGGACAGGGGTTCCTATGGCTACACCTTC. Amino acid sequence: CAAQMDRGSYGYTF.

This clonotype occurred many times. The V gene is TRBV20-1, the J gene TRBJ1-2; TRBD1 matches at 8 bases. Unmatched junction bases numbered 8, after V lost 6 bases and J lost 5 bases. The length of the CDR3 is 13 residues. Germline-derived CDR1 and CDR2 are DFQATT and SNEGSKA (reference sequence). The CDR3 reads CSAPGQGRYGYTF. In DNA, the CDR3 is TGCAGTGCGCCTGGACAGGGACGGTATGGCTACACCTTC.

The rearrangement joins TRBV5-1 to TRBJ2-3; D perhaps matches TRBD2 (5 bases). CDR1 and CDR2 (germline): SGHRS, YFSETQ. The CDR3 loop spans 15 amino acids. Deletions cut 6 bases from V and 5 bases from J, with 19 bases between. CDR3 amino acids: CASKRYGSEGDTQYF. As DNA, the CDR3 is TGCGCCAGCAAGAGATATGGGAGTGAGGGAGATACGCAGTATTTT.

This clonotype came up a few times. The gene calls are TRBV6-2 or TRBV6-3 and TRBJ2-1, with D possibly matching TRBD2 (6 bases). CDR3 size: 16 residues. With 2 bases removed from V and 6 bases from J, the gap between germline ends came to 17 bases. Looked up from germline, CDR1 is MNHEY and CDR2 is SVGEGT. The CDR3 bases are TGTGCCAGCAGTTACGCCCTGACTAGATTGGGCAATGAGCAGTTCTTC. It translates to CASSYALTRLGNEQFF.

This clonotype was observed at least ten times. The gene calls are TRBV20-1 and TRBJ2-7; D is possibly TRBD2 (5 bases). The germline V gene has CDR1 DFQATT and CDR2 SNEGSKA (reference sequence). Deletions cut 3 bases from V and 2 bases from J, with 11 bases between. The CDR3 is 13 amino acids. The CDR3 reads CSAREQRPYEQYF. CDR3 nucleotide sequence: TGCAGTGCTAGGGAGCAGCGGCCCTACGAGCAGTACTTC.